The 30 T cell receptor beta chains presented below share a single source sample, sequenced in a study of blood T cell repertoires in COVID-19. Assay: immunoSEQ multiplex PCR; the TCRdb copy retains only in-frame clones and omits some. The repertoire includes 250,000 to 350,000 clones, approximately 89% of them detected once, and approximately 7.8% sits in the top ten. The sequencing input was peripheral blood. These receptors were obtained from a woman in her forties or fifties who had recovered from COVID-19.

The chain uses TRBV5-4 and TRBJ2-1; 8 bases match TRBD1. V trimming: 7 bases; J trimming: 8 bases; junction bases outside the gene matches: 8. Germline CDR1 SGHNT, CDR2 YYREEE (reference sequence). The CDR3 length is 13 residues. This CDR3 is CASGRTGSDEQFF. CDR3 nucleotide sequence: TGTGCCAGCGGACGGACAGGGAGCGATGAGCAGTTCTTC.

The chain couples TRBV21-1 to TRBJ1-5. TRBV21-1 is designated a pseudogene. The CDR3 loop spans 18 amino acids. The DNA for the CDR3 is TGTGCCAGCAGCAACGGGGGGGCGCGAAGATTGAGCAATCAGCCCCAGCATTTT. Protein sequence: CASSNGGARRLSNQPQHF.

This clone was detected only once. The rearrangement joins TRBV27 to TRBJ1-1; no definite D call. In germline, CDR1 is MNHEY, CDR2 SMNVEV (reference sequence). Between the trimmed V and J ends, which lost 6 bases and 1 base, there was a span of 9 bases. This CDR3 is 13 amino acids long. The CDR3 loop reads CASRRVSNTEAFF. DNA of the CDR3: TGTGCCAGCAGGAGGGTGTCGAACACTGAAGCTTTCTTT.

This chain links TRBV3-1 (or the pseudogene TRBV3-2) with TRBJ2-7, with 8 bases aligning to TRBD2. The CDR3 is 12 amino acids. The germline CDR1 and CDR2 sequences are LGHDT and YNNKEL (reference sequence). V was clipped by 3 bases and J by 6 bases; unmatched bases: 1. CDR3 residues: CASSQSGGEQYF. DNA for the CDR3: TGTGCCAGCAGCCAGAGCGGGGGCGAGCAGTACTTC.

V usage is TRBV27 and J usage is TRBJ1-6; 12 positions match TRBD1. The ends lost 4 bases at V and 10 bases at J; junction bases unmatched: 5. Germline CDR1 MNHEY, CDR2 SMNVEV (reference sequence). The CDR3 totals 15 residues. This CDR3 is CASSSSGQGASPLHF. The DNA of the CDR3 is TGTGCCAGCAGTTCCTCGGGACAGGGGGCATCACCCCTCCACTTT.

The chain couples TRBV10-3 to TRBJ2-5; unclear D gene. CDR3 size: 13 residues. Per germline, CDR1 ENHRY and CDR2 SYGVKD. Trimming removed 6 bases from V and 3 bases from J, with 11 bases in between. The CDR3 spells CAIRGRQEETQYF. CDR3 nucleotide sequence: TGTGCCATCAGGGGTCGGCAGGAAGAGACCCAGTACTTC.

The chain is built from TRBV6-5 and TRBJ1-3; D uncertain. The V gene lost 5 bases and the J gene lost 4 bases, with 15 bases spanning the gap. Germline-derived CDR1 and CDR2 are MNHEY and SVGAGI. CDR3 size: 15 residues. The chain's CDR3 is CASSMNGIRGNTIYF. The CDR3 DNA follows: TGTGCCAGCAGTATGAACGGGATACGGGGAAACACCATATATTTT.

J is TRBJ1-6 and V is TRBV4-1; D is undetermined. The V gene's germline CDR1 is MGHRA and CDR2 YSYEKL. Between the trimmed V and J ends, which lost 4 bases and 9 bases, there was a span of 19 bases. This CDR3 is built from 16 residues. The CDR3 region has the DNA TGCGCCAGCAGCCCGGAGCGCGTATTGATGAGTTCACCCCTCCACTTT. The encoded protein is CASSPERVLMSSPLHF.

The rearrangement links TRBV6-7 to TRBJ1-1; 8 bases agree with TRBD1. TRBV6-7 counts as an open reading frame of uncertain function. The trim removed 4 bases at V and 5 bases at J, leaving 6 bases unmatched. The CDR3 is 14 amino acids. The CDR3 DNA is TGTGCCAGCAGTTCCAGGGGGCCGTGTACTGAAGCTTTCTTT. Its translation is CASSSRGPCTEAFF.

For the CDR3, the DNA is TGTGCCAGCAGTCCCACGGGCGGGCCGGGGGGAGAGACCCAGTACTTC. It yields the protein CASSPTGGPGGETQYF. The V call is TRBV6-2 or TRBV6-3, the J call TRBJ2-5; 7 nucleotides agree with TRBD2. CDR3 length equals 16 residues. V shed 5 bases and J 4 bases; nucleotides not matched to a gene: 13. The germline CDR1 and CDR2 sequences are MNHEY and SVGEGT.

This chain joins TRBV15 and TRBJ2-5; maybe TRBD1 (5 bases). The CDR3 runs to 14 residues. Looked up from germline, CDR1 is LNHNV and CDR2 is YYDKDF (reference sequence). Trimming removed 0 bases from V and 2 bases from J, with 7 bases in between. CDR3 sequence: CATSRDRDQETQYF. In DNA, the CDR3 is TGTGCCACCAGCAGAGACAGGGATCAAGAGACCCAGTACTTC.

The V call is TRBV7-2, the J call TRBJ2-2, with 8 bases fitting TRBD1. Germline values: CDR1 SGHTA, CDR2 FQGNSA. This CDR3 region has 17 residues. The trim removed 0 bases at V and 5 bases at J, leaving 8 bases unmatched. The CDR3 coding sequence is TGTGCCAGCAGCTTAGCGCAGGGGGCGCGTCAAACCGGGGAGCTGTTTTTT. The encoded protein is CASSLAQGARQTGELFF.

The rearrangement links TRBV7-2 to TRBJ2-7; maybe TRBD2 (5 bases). V lost 5 bases to trimming and J lost 2 bases, with 16 bases between them. The CDR3 has 15 residues. Germline CDR1 is SGHTA and CDR2 is FQGNSA. CDR3 DNA: TGTGCCAGCAGCCTTAGCGCTTCGATTACCTACGAGCAGTACTTC. Its protein is CASSLSASITYEQYF.

The chain uses TRBV4-1 and TRBJ1-2; the D gene is possibly TRBD1 (5 bases). Germline CDR1 is MGHRA and CDR2 is YSYEKL. With 2 bases removed from V and 3 bases from J, the gap between germline ends came to 13 bases. This CDR3 is built from 15 residues. CDR3 region: CASSQLRPGYYGYTF. The CDR3, as DNA: TGCGCCAGCAGCCAACTAAGGCCAGGGTACTATGGCTACACCTTC.

This rearrangement joins TRBV6-2 or TRBV6-3 to TRBJ2-2; D not resolved. V was shortened by 3 bases and J by 5 bases, with 10 bases between the two germline ends. Per the germline V gene, CDR1 is MNHEY and CDR2 is SVGEGT. This CDR3 is built from 14 residues. CDR3 protein: CASSYLRPTGELFF. The CDR3, as DNA: TGTGCCAGCAGTTATCTTCGTCCTACCGGGGAGCTGTTTTTT.

V is TRBV9 and J is TRBJ2-7; 8 nucleotides align to TRBD2. The CDR3 runs 14 residues. Germline CDR1 and CDR2: SGDLS and YYNGEE. Trimming took 1 base from V and 1 from J; bases not matched to a gene: 1. The CDR3 DNA reads as TGTGCCAGCAGCGTAACGGGAGGGTCCTACGAGCAGTACTTC. This gives the protein CASSVTGGSYEQYF.

V and J are TRBV28 and TRBJ2-7, with a weak D call TRBD1 (6 bases). The CDR3 spans 13 residues. The V gene's germline CDR1 is MDHEN and CDR2 SYDVKM. The V and J ends lost 6 bases and 4 bases respectively, with 13 bases between them. The CDR3 here is CASREQGEYEQYF. The DNA for the CDR3 is TGTGCCAGCAGAGAACAGGGAGAATACGAGCAGTACTTC.

In DNA form, the CDR3 reads TGCAGCGTTCTTTCGCCGGGCACAGATACGCAGTATTTT. Translated: CSVLSPGTDTQYF. The chain couples TRBV29-1 to TRBJ2-3; D ambiguous. The CDR3 is 13 residues long. Germline V gene lookup returns CDR1 SQVTM and CDR2 ANQGSEA. V lost 5 bases to trimming and J lost 1 base, with 10 bases between them.

V and J are TRBV27 and TRBJ2-1, with 8 bases fitting TRBD2. Germline V gene lookup returns CDR1 MNHEY and CDR2 SMNVEV (reference sequence). CDR3 length: 13 residues. V lost 6 bases, J lost 3 bases, and 1 base stayed unmatched. The CDR3 nucleotides are TGTGCCAGCAGCCGGGAGGGCTACAATGAGCAGTTCTTC. This sequence encodes CASSREGYNEQFF.

The sample holds a few counts of this clone. This rearrangement joins TRBV28 to TRBJ1-2; D is uncertain. The CDR3 consists of 12 residues. The V end lost 7 bases, the J end lost 0 bases, and 6 bases lay between the germline ends. Per the germline V gene, CDR1 is MDHEN and CDR2 is SYDVKM. This CDR3 reads CASTPANYGYTF. The CDR3 DNA reads TGTGCCAGCACCCCCGCTAACTATGGCTACACCTTC.

This chain links TRBV6-5 with TRBJ2-1; possibly TRBD2 for D (5 bases). Germline CDR1 is MNHEY and CDR2 is SVGAGI. The length of the CDR3 is 15 residues. V gave up 7 bases and J gave up 0 bases, with 13 bases separating them. The CDR3 reads CASTASWGSYNEQFF. CDR3 bases: TGTGCCAGCACGGCTAGCTGGGGCTCCTACAATGAGCAGTTCTTC.

The chain employs TRBV18 and TRBJ1-1; 7 bases line up with TRBD1. Germline V CDR1 and CDR2: KGHSH, LQKENI. V lost 4 bases and J lost 0; bases outside the gene matches: 5. This CDR3 comprises 15 residues. The CDR3 is CASSLYRGMNTEAFF. CDR3 nucleotide sequence: TGTGCCAGCTCACTATACAGGGGTATGAACACTGAAGCTTTCTTT.

The chain couples TRBV12-3 or TRBV12-4 to TRBJ2-1; D uncertain. The CDR3 length is 12 residues. Trimming took 2 bases from V and 9 from J, leaving 8 bases between them. CDR3 protein: CASSLSSGEQFF. CDR3 in DNA: TGTGCCAGCAGTTTATCCTCCGGTGAGCAGTTCTTC.

Only one count was recorded for this clone. The chain carries TRBV6-2 or TRBV6-3 and TRBJ2-5; perhaps TRBD2 as D (5 bases). The germline V and J ends were trimmed by 4 bases and 5 bases, with 11 bases remaining between them. Germline V gene sequence: CDR1 MNHEY, CDR2 SVGEGT. CDR3 size: 13 residues. The CDR3 is CASSLLEAETQYF. Written as DNA, the CDR3 is TGTGCCAGCAGTTTATTGGAGGCGGAGACCCAGTACTTC.

This chain connects TRBV27 to TRBJ2-1, with 12 bases lining up with TRBD2. CDR1 is MNHEY, CDR2 SMNVEV, per germline (reference sequence). This CDR3 is 16 amino acids long. V shed 3 bases, J shed 9 bases, and the junction held 9 bases outside the gene matches. CDR3 protein: CASSLGSSGGAGEQFF. CDR3 nucleotides: TGTGCCAGCAGTTTGGGATCTAGCGGGGGGGCGGGTGAGCAGTTCTTC.

The chain employs TRBV19 and TRBJ1-1, with TRBD1 matching 7 bases. The CDR3 contains 13 residues. The V gene's germline CDR1 is LNHDA and CDR2 SQIVND (reference sequence). The V gene end was trimmed by 8 bases and the J gene end by 3 bases; junction bases not matched to a gene: 6. CDR3 sequence reads: CASGTGVDTEAFF. CDR3 DNA: TGTGCCAGTGGAACAGGGGTAGACACTGAAGCTTTCTTT.

The genes are TRBV3-1 (or the pseudogene TRBV3-2) and TRBJ2-7; 7 bases are a match to TRBD2. V lost 8 bases and J lost 6; bases outside the gene matches: 10. The germline CDR1 and CDR2 sequences are LGHDT and YNNKEL (reference sequence). This CDR3 is built from 13 residues. The CDR3 region is CASGGGWEGEQYF. CDR3 in DNA: TGTGCCAGCGGAGGAGGCTGGGAGGGCGAGCAGTACTTC.

V usage is TRBV7-9 and J usage is TRBJ2-5; 10 bases line up with TRBD1. CDR1 is SEHNR, CDR2 FQNEAQ, per germline (reference sequence). The CDR3 covers 17 residues. V was clipped by 5 bases and J by 12 bases; unmatched bases: 21. The CDR3 DNA sequence: TGTGCCAGCAGCCCAGGTCGCGCCGGGACAGGGGACGCGAGCGAGTACTTC. Its translation: CASSPGRAGTGDASEYF.

The CDR3 here is CASSGQGLNTGELFF. In DNA, the CDR3 is TGTGCCAGCAGTGGCCAGGGACTGAACACCGGGGAGCTGTTTTTT. The rearrangement links TRBV2 to TRBJ2-2, with a tentative D call TRBD2 (6 bases). CDR1 is SNHLY and CDR2 is FYNNEI in the germline V gene. This CDR3 region has 15 residues. V was shortened by 4 bases and J by 1 base, with 10 bases between the two germline ends.

The CDR3 sequence is CASRLAVVNEQFF. The CDR3 bases are TGTGCCAGCAGACTAGCGGTGGTAAATGAGCAGTTCTTC. The gene calls are TRBV6-5 and TRBJ2-1, with TRBD2 matching over 8 bases. The CDR3 is 13 residues long. V trimming: 6 bases; J trimming: 7 bases; junction bases outside the gene matches: 5. CDR1 and CDR2 from the germline V gene are MNHEY and SVGAGI.